Sequencing of this T cell receptor beta chain was carried out in a study of CD8 T cells in ankylosing spondylitis. TCRdb called the 5' RACE reads again in MiXCR, with one record for every CDR3 protein. The sample records tens of thousands of distinct CDR3 sequences, roughly 5% being singletons. The CDR3 extends over 15 amino acids. V dropped 5 bases and J dropped 7 bases, with 18 bases sitting between them. Germline CDR1 is SGHTA and CDR2 is FQGTGA. Ten or more counts support this clonotype. What was sequenced was blood, either unsorted or a sorted T cell fraction (not recorded which). This sequence joins TRBV7-3 and TRBJ2-1; no clear D gene. This clonotype originated in a male donor with ankylosing spondylitis or in good health (not recorded which). The DNA for the CDR3 is TGTGCCAGCAGCCATGACCGTTCCGATGTTAATGAGCAGTTCTTC. Translated: CASSHDRSDVNEQFF.